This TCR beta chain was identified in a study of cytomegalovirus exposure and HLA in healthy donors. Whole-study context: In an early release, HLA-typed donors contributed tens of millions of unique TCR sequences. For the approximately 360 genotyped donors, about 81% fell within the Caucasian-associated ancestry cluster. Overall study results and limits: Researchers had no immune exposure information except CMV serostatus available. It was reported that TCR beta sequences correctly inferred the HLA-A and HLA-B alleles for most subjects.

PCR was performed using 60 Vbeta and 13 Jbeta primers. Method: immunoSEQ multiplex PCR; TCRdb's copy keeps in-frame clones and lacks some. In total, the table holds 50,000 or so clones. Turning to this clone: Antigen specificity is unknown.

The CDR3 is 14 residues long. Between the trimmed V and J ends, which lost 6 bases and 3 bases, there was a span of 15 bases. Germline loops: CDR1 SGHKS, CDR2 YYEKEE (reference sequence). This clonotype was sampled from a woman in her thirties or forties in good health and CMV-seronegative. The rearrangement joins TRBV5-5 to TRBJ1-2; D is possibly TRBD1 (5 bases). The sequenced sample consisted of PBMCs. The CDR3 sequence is CASTSGTAHYGYTF. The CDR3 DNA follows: TGTGCCAGCACCAGCGGGACGGCCCACTATGGCTACACCTTC. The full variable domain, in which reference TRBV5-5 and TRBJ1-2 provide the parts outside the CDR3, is DAGVTQSPTHLIKTRGQQVTLRCSPISGHKSVSWYQQVLGQGPQFIFQYYEKEERGRGNFPDRFSARQFPNYSSELNVNALLLGDSALYLCASTSGTAHYGYTFGSGTRLTVV.